Shown below are 5 T cell receptor beta chains from a single sample sequenced in a study of HIV-infected children after antiretroviral therapy interruption. RNA-based 3' RACE libraries used unique molecular identifiers. TCRdb independently ran MiXCR on the 3' RACE reads; one entry per CDR3 protein. The sample includes some 90,000 distinct CDR3 sequences, about 7% of them seen just once. Treatment denoted: PENTA 11 planned treatment interruption arm or continuous ART arm. The sample here was CD45RA+ CD4+ T cells from PBMCs, pooled from several time points, taken from a donor given antiretroviral therapy, either interrupted or continuous. As to subset: naive CD4+ CD45RA+ CD45RO- T cells. The receptors were sampled from a pool of human donors with HIV.

This clonotype was counted ten times or more. This rearrangement joins TRBV12-3 or TRBV12-4 to TRBJ1-2, with TRBD1 matching over 7 bases. The CDR3 runs 13 residues. J gave up 4 bases and V 7 bases, and 6 bases lay outside the gene matches. The CDR3 region has the DNA TGTGCCAGCACATTCAACAGGGGCTATGGCTACACCTTC. It encodes CASTFNRGYGYTF.

In its sample, this clonotype was seen a few times. This CDR3 is CASSLERASTQYF. CDR3 nucleotides: TGTGCCAGCAGTTTAGAGAGGGCTTCGACCCAGTACTTC. The rearrangement uses TRBV12-3 or TRBV12-4 and TRBJ2-5, with a weak D call TRBD2 (5 bases). V was shortened by 1 base and J by 7 bases, with 10 bases between the two germline ends. The CDR3 is made up of 13 amino acids.

This clonotype has at least ten counts. J is TRBJ2-2 and V is TRBV7-2, with D possibly TRBD2 on 5 matching bases. The CDR3 consists of 15 residues. V lost 3 bases, J lost 3 bases, and 11 bases lay in between. The germline V gene encodes CDR1 SGHTA and CDR2 FQGNSA. In nucleotides, the CDR3 is TGTGCCAGCAGCTTGGGCCCGCGGGACACCGGGGAGCTGTTTTTT. Amino acids: CASSLGPRDTGELFF.

This clonotype showed up many times. V is TRBV5-1 and J is TRBJ1-1; D might be TRBD1 (5 bases). Trimming cost V 0 bases and J 0 bases, with 15 bases left between them. The CDR3 is made up of 17 amino acids. Germline V gene lookup returns CDR1 SGHRS and CDR2 YFSETQ. For the CDR3, the DNA is TGCGCCAGCAGCTTGGATGAGGGGAACTTCATGAACACTGAAGCTTTCTTT. It codes for CASSLDEGNFMNTEAFF.

This clonotype occurred many times. This chain uses TRBV6-5 with TRBJ1-4; D remains unclear. The CDR3 runs 13 residues. Trimming shortened V by 6 bases and J by 9 bases, and 14 bases separated the two germline ends. Germline CDR1 and CDR2: MNHEY and SVGAGI. The DNA of the CDR3 is TGTGCCAGCAGACCAGGAATAGGCCAAAAACTGTTTTTT. Its translation: CASRPGIGQKLFF.